This TCR beta chain was sequenced for a study of control samples from healthy donors and cancer patients. The CDR3 sequence is 13 residues long. The repertoire was sequenced with immunoSEQ multiplex PCR; TCRdb's copy has only in-frame clones and lacks some. This sample has about 160,000 clones, with 93% found just once. The sequence derives from a man between 18 and 35 years old in good health. Sequences were obtained from blood. The V gene is TRBV21-1, the J gene TRBJ2-1. TRBV21-1 is a pseudogene locus. For the CDR3, the DNA is TGTGCCAGCAGCACGGCACCGTACAATGAGCAGTTCTTC. The encoded protein is CASSTAPYNEQFF.